These 31 T cell receptor beta chains originate from one sample sequenced in a study of blood T cells in healthy people across ages. A second PCR of 7 to 11 cycles used a sample-barcoded 5' primer and a J-beta primer mix. TCRdb re-called the 5' RACE reads through MiXCR, storing one row per CDR3 protein. The repertoire holds about 780,000 distinct CDR3 sequences, with around half as singletons. Material: blood. The receptors were sampled from a man older than 75 in good health.

The CDR3 region is CASSSASLTGGYTF. CDR3 nucleotide sequence: TGTGCCAGCAGTTCGGCCAGCCTAACCGGAGGCTACACCTTC. The chain has TRBV12-3 or TRBV12-4 and TRBJ1-2; D gene ambiguous. The ends were cut back, 4 bases at V and 8 bases at J, with 17 bases in the middle. The CDR3 is 14 amino acids.

This chain links TRBV29-1 with TRBJ1-1; 9 bases are a match to TRBD1. V was pared by 6 bases and J by 5 bases, with 4 bases of the junction left unmatched. Germline loops: CDR1 SQVTM, CDR2 ANQGSEA. The CDR3 is 12 residues long. CDR3 sequence reads: CSVDRGVTEAFF. CDR3 coding DNA: TGCAGCGTAGACAGGGGGGTAACTGAAGCTTTCTTT.

The chain links TRBV28 to TRBJ2-4; 13 bases agree with TRBD2. With 6 bases clipped from V and 11 bases from J, the junction kept 16 bases outside the gene matches. This CDR3 is 17 amino acids long. Germline V gene lookup returns CDR1 MDHEN and CDR2 SYDVKM. CDR3 nucleotides: TGTGCCAGCAGCATCCACGGACTAGCGGGGGCCCGGGGCGTTCAGTACTTC. Its protein is CASSIHGLAGARGVQYF.

The V gene is TRBV5-1, the J gene TRBJ2-1; TRBD1 might be the D (6 bases). The CDR3 length is 16 residues. CDR1 and CDR2 (germline): SGHRS, YFSETQ. Trimming left V 4 bases short and J 0 bases short, with 14 bases between. The DNA for the CDR3 is TGCGCCAGCAGCCGGACAGCCGATAGCTCCTACAATGAGCAGTTCTTC. This codes for CASSRTADSSYNEQFF.

The genes are TRBV7-2 and TRBJ1-5, with a possible D match to TRBD1 (6 bases). CDR1 is SGHTA, CDR2 FQGNSA, per germline. The V and J ends lost 5 bases and 3 bases respectively, with 17 bases between them. The CDR3 contains 16 residues. The DNA for the CDR3 is TGTGCCAGCAGCCCAGGGCAGGGGCGCCTCAATCAGCCCCAGCATTTT. Translating gives CASSPGQGRLNQPQHF.

The chain recombines TRBV14 with TRBJ2-5; 8 bases align to TRBD2. Trimming removed 4 bases from V and 5 bases from J; junction bases left unmatched: 9. In germline, CDR1 is SGHDN, CDR2 FVKESK. This CDR3 region has 15 residues. This chain's CDR3 is CASSRTSPQVETQYF. The DNA of the CDR3 is TGTGCCAGCAGCCGGACTAGCCCTCAGGTGGAGACCCAGTACTTC.

This chain joins TRBV5-1 and TRBJ2-5; D is uncertain. This CDR3 region has 14 residues. CDR1 and CDR2 (germline): SGHRS, YFSETQ. V lost 1 base and J lost 4, with 11 bases in between. CDR3 protein: CASSLLWGSETQYF. CDR3 DNA sequence: TGCGCCAGCAGCTTGTTATGGGGATCAGAGACCCAGTACTTC.

Remarks on this clonotype: It may be a read error: a sequence one base away is much more abundant. The genes are TRBV20-1 and TRBJ1-2; D gene unclear. With 5 bases removed from V and 7 bases from J, the gap between germline ends came to 8 bases. CDR1 is DFQATT and CDR2 is SNEGSKA in the germline V gene (reference sequence). The CDR3 sequence is 10 residues long. The DNA for the CDR3 is TGCAGTGCTGGGGAGGGTGGCTACACCTTC. This translates into CSAGEGGYTF.

This clonotype was observed a handful of times. The chain joins TRBV12-3 or TRBV12-4 to TRBJ2-7, with D hard to call. The CDR3 spans 13 residues. V lost 3 bases and J 4 bases, leaving 10 bases between the germline ends. The CDR3 DNA follows: TGTGCCAGCAGTTTGGGGATCAGGTACGAGCAGTACTTC. Its protein is CASSLGIRYEQYF.

This rearrangement joins TRBV15 to TRBJ2-5; 12 bases map to TRBD2. Judging by the DNA end, TRBJ2-7 fits better; the J call may be wrong. There are 18 residues in the CDR3. The V gene's germline CDR1 is LNHNV and CDR2 YYDKDF (reference sequence). CDR3 sequence (DNA): TGTGCCACCAGCAGACACGGGACAAGGACTAGCGGGACCCACGAGCAGTACTTC. As protein: CATSRHGTRTSGTHEQYF.

In its sample, this clonotype was seen many times. CDR3 protein: CASRPGTGSYEQYF. DNA of the CDR3: TGTGCCAGCAGACCCGGGACAGGGAGCTACGAGCAGTACTTC. The V gene is TRBV6-6, the J gene TRBJ2-7; 9 bases are shared with TRBD1. Germline V lookup: CDR1 MNHNY, CDR2 SVGAGI (reference sequence). The CDR3 is made up of 14 amino acids. Trimming took 6 bases from V and 3 from J; bases not matched to a gene: 6.

On this clonotype itself: A read error may account for a junction end that differs from germline. The rearrangement uses TRBV7-2 and TRBJ2-5, with a possible D match to TRBD1 (5 bases). Germline V gene data show CDR1 as SGHTA and CDR2 as FQGNSA. The CDR3 spans 14 residues. The CDR3 sequence is CACSLGLGEETQYF. The CDR3 nucleotides read TGTGCCTGCAGCTTAGGTTTAGGGGAAGAGACCCAGTACTTC.

This clonotype was counted between two and nine times. Its ends do not fully match the called genes, so a read error is possible. The chain combines TRBV18 with TRBJ2-1, with 7 bases that match TRBD1. The CDR3 loop spans 12 amino acids. In germline, CDR1 is KGHSH, CDR2 LQKENI. CDR3 in amino acids: CASAPGGNEQFF. CDR3 sequence (DNA): TGTGCCAGCGCACCAGGGGGAAATGAGCAGTTCTTC.

The chain joins TRBV3-1 to TRBJ1-1, with D perhaps matching TRBD1 (6 bases). The length of the CDR3 is 13 residues. The V gene lost 3 bases and the J gene lost 5 bases, with 10 bases spanning the gap. From germline, CDR1 is LGHDT and CDR2 YNNKEL (reference sequence). CDR3 DNA: TGTGCCAGCAGCCATGGGGGGGCAACTGAAGCTTTCTTT. Translated: CASSHGGATEAFF.

The CDR3 nucleotides are TGCAGTGCTAACATCCCGGGGGGGAGAAATCAGCCCCAGCATTTT. Its protein product is CSANIPGGRNQPQHF. This rearrangement joins TRBV20-1 to TRBJ1-5, with D perhaps matching TRBD1 (5 bases). The CDR3 extends over 15 amino acids. Germline values: CDR1 DFQATT, CDR2 SNEGSKA (reference sequence). V was clipped by 4 bases and J by 4 bases, with 17 bases between them.

The chain joins TRBV11-3 to TRBJ2-7; 8 nucleotides agree with TRBD2. CDR3 length: 15 amino acids. CDR1 is SGHNT and CDR2 is YENEEA in the germline V gene. Trimming cost V 5 bases and J 0 bases; bases outside gene matches: 6. CDR3 amino acids: CASSPTSGGSYEQYF. In DNA, the CDR3 is TGTGCCAGCAGCCCTACCAGCGGGGGCTCCTACGAGCAGTACTTC. Drawing the rest from reference TRBV11-3 and TRBJ2-7, the complete variable domain is EAGVVQSPRYKIIEKKQPVAFWCNPISGHNTLYWYLQNLGQGPELLIRYENEEAVDDSQLPKDRFSAERLKGVDSTLKIQPAELGDSAVYLCASSPTSGGSYEQYFGPGTRLTVT.

The table lists this clonotype with a few counts. The genes are TRBV28 and TRBJ2-7; D is uncertain. Trimming left V 2 bases short and J 3 bases short, with 5 bases between. CDR1 MDHEN and CDR2 SYDVKM come from the germline V gene. The CDR3 is 12 amino acids. The DNA of the CDR3 is TGTGCCAGCAGTTTAATTTACTACGAGCAGTACTTC. Its protein product is CASSLIYYEQYF.

In this sample, this clonotype turned up a few times. The chain carries TRBV27 and TRBJ2-2; D unclear. CDR3 length: 17 residues. The germline V gene encodes CDR1 MNHEY and CDR2 SMNVEV (reference sequence). V lost 5 bases and J 2 bases, leaving 18 bases between the germline ends. The CDR3 DNA follows: TGTGCCAGCAGTCCTTCCCGTCCCATCCTAAACACCGGGGAGCTGTTTTTT. It is translated as CASSPSRPILNTGELFF.

The table lists this clonotype with a few counts. J is TRBJ2-7 and V is TRBV5-1, with D unresolved. Germline V gene lookup returns CDR1 SGHRS and CDR2 YFSETQ. The CDR3 covers 15 residues. The V and J ends lost 0 bases and 4 bases respectively, with 14 bases between them. CDR3 DNA: TGCGCCAGCAGCTTGGGCACAGACCGACTTTACGAGCAGTACTTC. Translating it yields CASSLGTDRLYEQYF.

A remark on this clonotype: A read error may explain this, as a much larger clone is one base away. The gene calls are TRBV12-3 or TRBV12-4 and TRBJ2-4, with 7 nucleotides matching TRBD2. This CDR3 comprises 15 residues. The ends lost 4 bases at V and 1 base at J; junction bases unmatched: 4. CDR3: CASSSRAGAKNIQYF. The CDR3 DNA is TGTGCCAGCAGTTCTAGAGCGGGGGCCAAAAACATTCAGTACTTC.

This clonotype has a count of ten or more. The chain has TRBV5-1 and TRBJ2-7, with 10 bases lining up with TRBD1. This CDR3 contains 15 residues. The ends lost 2 bases at V and 2 bases at J; junction bases unmatched: 4. Germline V lookup: CDR1 SGHRS, CDR2 YFSETQ. CDR3 coding DNA: TGCGCCAGCAGCTTAACCGGACAGGGGGCCTACGAGCAGTACTTC. Its translation: CASSLTGQGAYEQYF.

The chain has TRBV29-1 and TRBJ2-2; 11 bases match TRBD2. J was trimmed by 5 bases and V by 4 bases; bases with no gene match: 0. The CDR3 covers 13 residues. Germline V CDR1 and CDR2: SQVTM, ANQGSEA. The CDR3 coding sequence is TGCAGCGTTGGACTAGCGGGGACCGGGGAGCTGTTTTTT. It specifies CSVGLAGTGELFF.

The V and J genes are TRBV5-1 and TRBJ2-5, with TRBD1 identical over 9 bases. This CDR3 comprises 14 residues. Trimming took 0 bases from V and 11 from J; bases not matched to a gene: 8. Germline V gene data show CDR1 as SGHRS and CDR2 as YFSETQ. The CDR3 loop is CASSLEDRGNEQYF. DNA of the CDR3: TGCGCCAGCAGCTTGGAGGACAGGGGCAATGAGCAGTACTTC.

The chain links TRBV6-2 or TRBV6-3 to TRBJ2-2; tentatively, D is TRBD2 (6 bases). The CDR3 loop spans 15 amino acids. Germline CDR1 reads MNHEY; CDR2 reads SVGEGT. The ends were cut back, 8 bases at V and 2 bases at J, with 15 bases in the middle. The CDR3 loop reads CASVEAGTNTGELFF. The DNA for the CDR3 is TGTGCCAGCGTCGAAGCCGGGACTAACACCGGGGAGCTGTTTTTT.

This sequence joins TRBV29-1 and TRBJ1-2; TRBD1 agrees at 9 bases. Germline trimming cut 7 bases from V and 3 bases from J; bases unmatched to any gene: 6. Germline V gene data show CDR1 as SQVTM and CDR2 as ANQGSEA. This CDR3 is 13 amino acids long. CDR3: CSARTGAHYGYTF. The DNA of the CDR3 is TGCAGCGCCCGGACAGGGGCGCACTATGGCTACACCTTC.

V and J are TRBV2 and TRBJ2-7, with D perhaps given as TRBD1 or TRBD2 (6 bases each). Trimming pared 8 bases from V and 1 base from J, leaving 15 bases between. The length of the CDR3 is 14 residues. Germline V lookup: CDR1 SNHLY, CDR2 FYNNEI. CDR3 region: CASGAEGGSYEQYF. CDR3 DNA: TGTGCCAGCGGGGCGGAGGGGGGTTCCTACGAGCAGTACTTC.

This clonotype was detected many times. The chain couples TRBV20-1 to TRBJ2-1, with TRBD2 matching over 7 bases. In germline, CDR1 is DFQATT, CDR2 SNEGSKA (reference sequence). The CDR3 has 16 residues. V shed 2 bases, J shed 8 bases, and the junction held 15 bases outside the gene matches. The CDR3 bases are TGCAGTGCTAGATCCAGGAGGGAGGGCCCCTGGGATGAGCAGTTCTTC. Its protein product is CSARSRREGPWDEQFF.

Points on this clonotype: The junction does not match germline at one end; this may be a read error. The CDR3 is CASSTRAGTISTETQYF. For the CDR3, the DNA is TGCGCCAGCAGCACGAGGGCCGGGACCATTAGCACAGAGACGCAGTATTTT. This sequence joins TRBV5-1 and TRBJ2-3; TRBD1 or TRBD2 may be the D gene (5 bases each). This CDR3 contains 17 residues. In germline, CDR1 is SGHRS, CDR2 YFSETQ. The whole variable domain, filled in from reference TRBV5-1 and TRBJ2-3, reads KAGVTQTPRYLIKTRGQQVTLSCSPISGHRSVSWYQQTPGQGLQFLFEYFSETQRNKGNFPGRFSGRQFSNSRSEMNVSTLELGDSALYLCASSTRAGTISTETQYFGPGTRLTVL.

The V call is TRBV18, the J call TRBJ2-4; D not resolved. Matching the DNA end better, TRBJ2-7 makes the J call doubtful. In germline, CDR1 is KGHSH, CDR2 LQKENI. The CDR3 is 13 residues long. CDR3 loop: CASSPPSGYEQYF. The CDR3 coding sequence is TGTGCCAGCTCACCACCTTCAGGATACGAGCAGTACTTC.

The chain is built from TRBV7-9 and TRBJ1-3; the D gene is possibly TRBD1 (6 bases). This CDR3 contains 16 residues. Germline V gives CDR1 SEHNR, CDR2 FQNEAQ (reference sequence). Trimming took off 5 bases at V and 2 bases at J, with 16 bases between the two ends. The CDR3 here is CASSRPGAGAGNTIYF. The DNA for the CDR3 is TGTGCCAGCAGCCGGCCTGGGGCAGGGGCTGGAAACACCATATATTTT. The whole variable domain, filled in from reference TRBV7-9 and TRBJ1-3, reads DTGVSQNPRHKITKRGQNVTFRCDPISEHNRLYWYRQTLGQGPEFLTYFQNEAQLEKSRLLSDRFSAERPKGSFSTLEIQRTEQGDSAMYLCASSRPGAGAGNTIYFGEGSWLTVV.

This clonotype was seen more than once but under ten times. The CDR3: CASRSGITLYGYTF. The CDR3 nucleotides are TGTGCCAGTAGGTCCGGGATCACCCTCTATGGCTACACCTTC. The J gene is TRBJ1-2, the V gene TRBV25-1; D is uncertain. The CDR3 contains 14 residues. V lost 9 bases, J lost 4 bases, and 18 bases lay in between. The germline V gene encodes CDR1 MGHDK and CDR2 SYGVNS.